This T cell receptor beta chain comes out of a study of cytomegalovirus exposure and HLA in healthy donors. Across the study: Researchers found that roughly 77% of some 400 genotyped donors fell within the Caucasian-associated ancestry cluster. Study-level results: Evidence from a later analysis indicated that most CMV-associated TCR beta chains looked HLA-restricted.

Details on this clone: Its antigen remains unidentified.

CDR1 is WSHSY and CDR2 is SAAADI in the germline V gene. V shed 5 bases and J shed 1 base, with 15 bases lying between them. The CDR3 is made up of 15 amino acids. Amplification used 60 Vbeta primers and 13 Jbeta primers. The repertoire was sequenced with immunoSEQ multiplex PCR; TCRdb's copy has only in-frame clones and lacks some. The data contain approximately 120,000 clones, less than 70% of them seen just once; the ten biggest clones take up 5.4%. Healthy bone marrow donors made up the donors. Though probably carrying unrecorded immune exposures, donors were nominally healthy at sampling. This TCR derives from a woman aged 70-85 years in good health and CMV-seropositive. The sequencing input was PBMCs. This chain connects TRBV10-2 to TRBJ2-7; perhaps TRBD1 as D (5 bases). The CDR3 here is CASSIRDKGSYEQYF. The CDR3 DNA follows: TGCGCCAGCAGTATCAGGGATAAGGGGTCCTACGAGCAGTACTTC.